These T cell receptor beta chains were read from a single sample in a study of T cells in Graves' hyperthyroidism and ophthalmopathy. TCRdb reanalysed the multiplex PCR reads using MiXCR and keeps one entry per CDR3 protein. The sample consists of about 610,000 distinct CDR3 sequences, just over 45% of them appearing once. Sequencing used peripheral blood or thyroid tissue (not recorded which). Receptor source: a woman in her late teens or twenties with Graves' hyperthyroidism. Each CDR3 is given with its conserved first and last residue. Fields, in order: V gene, clone size, D gene, J gene, CDR3 DNA, CDR3 protein. The D gene is left open where the match is weak. Rows give clone size only sometimes, using once, few, many, or a class for an expanded clone.

V gene: TRBV2; clone size: .; D gene: TRBD2; J gene: TRBJ2-7; CDR3 DNA: TGTGCCAGCGGGGGGGTTGGACGGACCTACGAGCAGTACTTC; CDR3 protein: CASGGVGRTYEQYF
V gene: TRBV10-2; clone size: .; D gene: .; J gene: TRBJ1-1; CDR3 DNA: TGCGCCAGCAGTGAAAGGGGCAAGAACACTGAAGCTTTCTTT; CDR3 protein: CASSERGKNTEAFF
V gene: TRBV29-1; clone size: few; D gene: TRBD2; J gene: TRBJ2-7; CDR3 DNA: TGCAGCGTTGAACTAGCGGTGGGTGAGCAGTACTTC; CDR3 protein: CSVELAVGEQYF
V gene: TRBV7-9; clone size: many; D gene: TRBD1; J gene: TRBJ1-4; CDR3 DNA: TGTGCCAGCAGCTTAGCGTTCACAGGGGGCGAAAATGAAAAACTGTTTTTT; CDR3 protein: CASSLAFTGGENEKLFF
V gene: TRBV7-9; clone size: many; D gene: .; J gene: TRBJ1-1; CDR3 DNA: TGTGCCAGCAGCTTTACGACGAACACTGAAGCTTTCTTT; CDR3 protein: CASSFTTNTEAFF
V gene: TRBV7-9; clone size: .; D gene: .; J gene: TRBJ1-1; CDR3 DNA: TGTGCCAGCAGTCCAGCAGGGAATATGAACACTGAAGCTTTCTTT; CDR3 protein: CASSPAGNMNTEAFF
V gene: TRBV12-3/TRBV12-4; clone size: many; D gene: TRBD2; J gene: TRBJ2-7; CDR3 DNA: TGTGCCAGCAGTTTCAGCGGGATCCCCTACGAGCAGTACTTC; CDR3 protein: CASSFSGIPYEQYF
V gene: TRBV29-1; clone size: .; D gene: .; J gene: TRBJ1-2; CDR3 DNA: TGCAGCGTTGTAAGGCAGGGAGGAGATGGCTACACCTTC; CDR3 protein: CSVVRQGGDGYTF
V gene: TRBV7-3; clone size: .; D gene: TRBD2; J gene: TRBJ2-7; CDR3 DNA: TGTGCCAGCAGCATAGTAGCGGGAAGCTCCGAGCAGTACTTC; CDR3 protein: CASSIVAGSSEQYF
V gene: TRBV5-5; clone size: .; D gene: .; J gene: TRBJ1-5; CDR3 DNA: TGTGCCAGCAGGGGTCCGCGCGGGCGGGATCAGCCCCAGCATTTT; CDR3 protein: CASRGPRGRDQPQHF
V gene: TRBV11-2; clone size: once; D gene: .; J gene: TRBJ1-3; CDR3 DNA: TGTGCCAGCGAAGGGACACCGAGCTCTGGAAACACCATATATTTT; CDR3 protein: CASEGTPSSGNTIYF
V gene: TRBV4-1; clone size: .; D gene: TRBD1; J gene: TRBJ1-6; CDR3 DNA: TGCGCCAGCAGCCTAGGACAGGGCAGAGTTAATTCACCCCTCCACTTT; CDR3 protein: CASSLGQGRVNSPLHF
V gene: TRBV30; clone size: .; D gene: .; J gene: TRBJ2-6; CDR3 DNA: TGTGCCTGGAGTGTAACGGGGGCGCGCGGGGCCAACGTCCTGACTTTC; CDR3 protein: CAWSVTGARGANVLTF
V gene: TRBV2; clone size: .; D gene: .; J gene: TRBJ2-3; CDR3 DNA: TGTGCCAGCAGTTTAACGGACGGTGAGGCGCAGTATTTT; CDR3 protein: CASSLTDGEAQYF
V gene: TRBV4-1; clone size: .; D gene: .; J gene: TRBJ1-6; CDR3 DNA: TGCGCCAGCAGCCAAGATGGAACCTTCGGTTCACCCCTCCACTTT; CDR3 protein: CASSQDGTFGSPLHF
V gene: TRBV5-1; clone size: .; D gene: .; J gene: TRBJ2-1; CDR3 DNA: TGTGCCAGCAGCCTGACCCTGTACAATGAGCAGTTCTTC; CDR3 protein: CASSLTLYNEQFF
V gene: TRBV14; clone size: few; D gene: TRBD1; J gene: TRBJ2-2; CDR3 DNA: TGTGCCAGCAGCCAACCTCTTGCCGGGACAGGGGAATCCGGGGAGCTGTTTTTT; CDR3 protein: CASSQPLAGTGESGELFF
V gene: TRBV12-3/TRBV12-4; clone size: .; D gene: TRBD1; J gene: TRBJ1-2; CDR3 DNA: TGTGCCAGCAGCACGCGGTCGGGACAGGGCGACTATGGCTACACCTTC; CDR3 protein: CASSTRSGQGDYGYTF
V gene: TRBV20-1; clone size: .; D gene: TRBD1; J gene: TRBJ1-5; CDR3 DNA: TGCAGTGCTAGGGGACAGGGGGGCCAGCCCCAGCATTTT; CDR3 protein: CSARGQGGQPQHF
V gene: TRBV25-1; clone size: .; D gene: .; J gene: TRBJ1-2; CDR3 DNA: TGTGCCAGCAGCGTTGAGGGGCGGCCAGACTATGGCTACACCTTC; CDR3 protein: CASSVEGRPDYGYTF
V gene: TRBV6-2/TRBV6-3; clone size: .; D gene: .; J gene: TRBJ1-5; CDR3 DNA: TGTGCCATGCATGGGACGGGGTATAGCAATCAGCCCCAGCATTTT; CDR3 protein: CAMHGTGYSNQPQHF
V gene: TRBV9; clone size: .; D gene: .; J gene: TRBJ2-5; CDR3 DNA: TGTGCCAGCAGCCCTGGGGGCTTGGAAGAGACCCAGTACTTC; CDR3 protein: CASSPGGLEETQYF
V gene: TRBV10-3; clone size: .; D gene: TRBD1; J gene: TRBJ1-6; CDR3 DNA: TGTGCCATCAGTGAGCCGGGACAGGGTCGATCACCCCTCCACTTT; CDR3 protein: CAISEPGQGRSPLHF
V gene: TRBV7-9; clone size: .; D gene: .; J gene: TRBJ1-2; CDR3 DNA: TGTGCCAGCAGCTTCGGTGAAGACTATGGCTACACCTTC; CDR3 protein: CASSFGEDYGYTF
V gene: TRBV13; clone size: .; D gene: TRBD1; J gene: TRBJ1-5; CDR3 DNA: TGTGCCAGCAGCTTAGCTGGGACAGGGCCCCAGCATTTT; CDR3 protein: CASSLAGTGPQHF
V gene: TRBV7-3; clone size: once; D gene: .; J gene: TRBJ2-7; CDR3 DNA: TGTGCCAGCTCACCTTCTGGACAGCTCTCCTACGGGCAGTACTTC; CDR3 protein: CASSPSGQLSYGQYF
V gene: TRBV6-5; clone size: many; D gene: .; J gene: TRBJ2-2; CDR3 DNA: TGTGCCAGCAGTTACTCGATTGCGGGAAAGGAGGACGGGGAGCTGTTTTTT; CDR3 protein: CASSYSIAGKEDGELFF